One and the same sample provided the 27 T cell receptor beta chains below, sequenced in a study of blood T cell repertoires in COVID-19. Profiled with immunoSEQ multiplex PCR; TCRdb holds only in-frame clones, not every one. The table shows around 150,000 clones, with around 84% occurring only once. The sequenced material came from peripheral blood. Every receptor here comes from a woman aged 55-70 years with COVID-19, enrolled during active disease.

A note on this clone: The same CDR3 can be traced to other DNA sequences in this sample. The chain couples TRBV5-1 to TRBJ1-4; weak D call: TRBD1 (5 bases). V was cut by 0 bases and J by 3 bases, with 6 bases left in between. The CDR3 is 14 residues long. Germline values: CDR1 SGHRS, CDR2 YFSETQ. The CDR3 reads CASSLDRPNEKLFF. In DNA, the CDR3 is TGCGCCAGCAGCTTGGACAGGCCTAATGAAAAACTGTTTTTT.

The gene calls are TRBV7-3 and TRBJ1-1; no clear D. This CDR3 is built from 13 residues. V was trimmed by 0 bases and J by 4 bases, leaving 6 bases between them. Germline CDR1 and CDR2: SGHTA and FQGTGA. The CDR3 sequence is CASSLTESTEAFF. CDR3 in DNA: TGTGCCAGCAGCTTAACAGAGTCCACTGAAGCTTTCTTT. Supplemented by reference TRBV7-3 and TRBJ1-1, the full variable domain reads GAGVSQTPSNKVTEKGKYVELRCDPISGHTALYWYRQSLGQGPEFLIYFQGTGAADDSGLPNDRFFAVRPEGSVSTLKIQRTERGDSAVYLCASSLTESTEAFFGQGTRLTVV.

The CDR3 here is CSATDRAAGLFF. Here the CDR3 DNA reads TGCAGCGCCACAGACCGGGCGGCGGGACTGTTTTTT. The V and J genes are TRBV29-1 and TRBJ1-4; the D is unclear. CDR1 SQVTM and CDR2 ANQGSEA come from the germline V gene. The CDR3 contains 12 residues. Trimming pared 7 bases from V and 13 bases from J, leaving 19 bases between. The complete variable domain, with remaining parts taken from reference TRBV29-1 and TRBJ1-4, reads SAVISQKPSRDICQRGTSLTIQCQVDSQVTMMFWYRQQPGQSLTLIATANQGSEATYESGFVIDKFPISRPNLTFSTLTVSNMSPEDSSIYLCSATDRAAGLFFGSGTQLSVL.

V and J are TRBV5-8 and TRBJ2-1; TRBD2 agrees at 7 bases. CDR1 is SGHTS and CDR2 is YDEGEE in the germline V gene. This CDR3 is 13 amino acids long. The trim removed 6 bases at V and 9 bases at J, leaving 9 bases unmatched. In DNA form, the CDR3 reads TGTGCCAGCAAGAGACTAGCTCAGGGTGAGCAGTTCTTC. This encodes CASKRLAQGEQFF. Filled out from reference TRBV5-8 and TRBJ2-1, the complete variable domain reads EAGVTQSPTHLIKTRGQQATLRCSPISGHTSVYWYQQALGLGLQFLLWYDEGEERNRGNFPPRFSGRQFPNYSSELNVNALELEDSALYLCASKRLAQGEQFFGPGTRLTVL.

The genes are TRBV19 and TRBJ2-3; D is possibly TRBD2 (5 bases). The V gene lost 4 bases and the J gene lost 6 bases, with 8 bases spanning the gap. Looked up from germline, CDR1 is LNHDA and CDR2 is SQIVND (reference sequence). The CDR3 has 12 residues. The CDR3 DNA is TGTGCCAGTAGTACAGGCGGGGATACGCAGTATTTT. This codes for CASSTGGDTQYF. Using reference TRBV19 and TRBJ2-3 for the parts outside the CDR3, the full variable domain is DGGITQSPKYLFRKEGQNVTLSCEQNLNHDAMYWYRQDPGQGLRLIYYSQIVNDFQKGDIAEGYSVSREKKESFPLTVTSAQKNPTAFYLCASSTGGDTQYFGPGTRLTVL.

Written as DNA, the CDR3 is TGCGCCAGCAGCTCCGATGGTAGGGGCTCGAGTTCTATCTCTGGAAACACCATATATTTT. As protein: CASSSDGRGSSSISGNTIYF. The gene calls are TRBV5-1 and TRBJ1-3, with a possible D match to TRBD1 (5 bases). The CDR3 has 20 residues. The germline CDR1 and CDR2 sequences are SGHRS and YFSETQ. Trimming took off 3 bases at V and 0 bases at J, with 25 bases between the two ends.

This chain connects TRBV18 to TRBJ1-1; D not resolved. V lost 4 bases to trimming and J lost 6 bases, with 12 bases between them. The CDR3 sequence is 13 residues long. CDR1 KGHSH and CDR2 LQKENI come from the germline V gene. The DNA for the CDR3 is TGTGCCAGCTCACTCTACCCTCTTGCTGAAGCTTTCTTT. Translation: CASSLYPLAEAFF.

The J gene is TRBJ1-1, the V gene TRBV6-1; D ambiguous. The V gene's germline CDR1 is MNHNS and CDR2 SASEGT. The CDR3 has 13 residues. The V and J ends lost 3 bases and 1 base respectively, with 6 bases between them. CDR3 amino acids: CASSEKRNTEAFF. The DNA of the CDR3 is TGTGCCAGCAGTGAGAAGCGGAACACTGAAGCTTTCTTT.

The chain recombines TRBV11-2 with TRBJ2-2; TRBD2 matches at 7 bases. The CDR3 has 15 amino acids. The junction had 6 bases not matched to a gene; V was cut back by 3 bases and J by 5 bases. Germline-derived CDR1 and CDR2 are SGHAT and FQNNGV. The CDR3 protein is CASSLGGGRTGELFF. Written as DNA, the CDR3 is TGTGCCAGCAGCTTGGGCGGGGGAAGAACCGGGGAGCTGTTTTTT.

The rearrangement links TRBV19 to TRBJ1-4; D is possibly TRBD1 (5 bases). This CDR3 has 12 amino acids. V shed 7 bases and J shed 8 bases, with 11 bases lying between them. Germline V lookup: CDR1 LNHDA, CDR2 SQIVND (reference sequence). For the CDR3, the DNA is TGTGCCAGTAATGCGGGGGGGGAAAAACTGTTTTTT. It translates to CASNAGGEKLFF.

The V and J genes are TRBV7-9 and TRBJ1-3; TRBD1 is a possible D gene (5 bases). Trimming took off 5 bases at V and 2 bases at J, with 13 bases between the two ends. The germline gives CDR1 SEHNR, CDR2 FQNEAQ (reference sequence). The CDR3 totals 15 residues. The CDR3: CASSPDGAAGNTIYF. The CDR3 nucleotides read TGTGCCAGCAGCCCGGATGGGGCGGCTGGAAACACCATATATTTT.

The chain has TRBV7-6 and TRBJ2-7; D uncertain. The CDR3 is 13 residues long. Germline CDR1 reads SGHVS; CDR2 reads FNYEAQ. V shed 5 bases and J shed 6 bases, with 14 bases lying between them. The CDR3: CASSLSRVSEQYF. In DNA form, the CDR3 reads TGTGCCAGCAGCCTAAGTCGGGTTAGCGAGCAGTACTTC.

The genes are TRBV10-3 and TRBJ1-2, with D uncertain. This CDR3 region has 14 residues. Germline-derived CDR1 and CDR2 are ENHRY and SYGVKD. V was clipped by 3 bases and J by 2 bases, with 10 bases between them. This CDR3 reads CAISDRSTNYGYTF. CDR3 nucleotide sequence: TGTGCCATCAGTGACAGGTCCACGAACTATGGCTACACCTTC.

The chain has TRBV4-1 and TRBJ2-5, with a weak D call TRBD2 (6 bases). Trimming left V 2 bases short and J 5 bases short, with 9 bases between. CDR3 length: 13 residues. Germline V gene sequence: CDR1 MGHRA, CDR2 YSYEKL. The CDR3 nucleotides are TGCGCCAGCAGCCAATGGAGGGGCGAGACCCAGTACTTC. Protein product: CASSQWRGETQYF.

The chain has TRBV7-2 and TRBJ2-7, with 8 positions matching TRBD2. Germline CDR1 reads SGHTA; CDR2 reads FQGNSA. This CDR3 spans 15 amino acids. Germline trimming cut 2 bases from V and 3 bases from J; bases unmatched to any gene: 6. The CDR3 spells CASSLTGTSDYEQYF. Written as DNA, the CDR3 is TGTGCCAGCAGCTTAACCGGGACTAGTGACTACGAGCAGTACTTC.

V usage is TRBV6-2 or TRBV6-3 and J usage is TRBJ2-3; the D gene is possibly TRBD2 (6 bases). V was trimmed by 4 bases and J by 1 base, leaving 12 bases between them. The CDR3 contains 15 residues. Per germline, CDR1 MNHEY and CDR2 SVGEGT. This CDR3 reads CASSSFPSGTDTQYF. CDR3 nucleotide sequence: TGTGCCAGCAGTTCCTTCCCTAGCGGCACAGATACGCAGTATTTT.

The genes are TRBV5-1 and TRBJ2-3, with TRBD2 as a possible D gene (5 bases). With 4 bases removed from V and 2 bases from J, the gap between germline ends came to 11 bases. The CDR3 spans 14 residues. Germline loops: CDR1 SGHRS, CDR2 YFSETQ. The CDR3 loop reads CASSLLVFTDTQYF. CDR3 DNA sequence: TGCGCCAGCAGCCTACTAGTGTTCACAGATACGCAGTATTTT.

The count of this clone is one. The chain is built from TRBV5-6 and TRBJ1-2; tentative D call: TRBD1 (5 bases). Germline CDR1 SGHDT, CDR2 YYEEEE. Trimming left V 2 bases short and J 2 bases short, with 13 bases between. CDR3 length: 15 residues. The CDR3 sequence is CASSFRGTGNYGYTF. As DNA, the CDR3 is TGTGCCAGCAGCTTTCGGGGGACGGGGAACTATGGCTACACCTTC.

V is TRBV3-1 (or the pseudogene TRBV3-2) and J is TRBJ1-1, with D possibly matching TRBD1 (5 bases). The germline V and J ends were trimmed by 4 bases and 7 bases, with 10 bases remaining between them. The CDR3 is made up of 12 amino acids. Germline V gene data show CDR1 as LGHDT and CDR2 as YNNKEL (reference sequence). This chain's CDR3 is CASSPDSYEAFF. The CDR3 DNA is TGTGCCAGCAGCCCCGACAGTTATGAAGCTTTCTTT.

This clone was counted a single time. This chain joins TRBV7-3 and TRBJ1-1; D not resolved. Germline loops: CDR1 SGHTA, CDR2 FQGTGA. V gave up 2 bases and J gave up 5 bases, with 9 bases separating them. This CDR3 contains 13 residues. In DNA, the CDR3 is TGTGCCAGCAGCTTAGAGAGGAGGACTGAAGCTTTCTTT. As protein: CASSLERRTEAFF.

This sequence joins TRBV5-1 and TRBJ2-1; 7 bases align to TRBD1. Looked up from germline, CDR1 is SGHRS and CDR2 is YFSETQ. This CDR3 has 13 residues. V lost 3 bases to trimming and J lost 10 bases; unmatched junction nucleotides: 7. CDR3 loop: CASSSRDRPEQFF. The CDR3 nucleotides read TGCGCCAGCAGCTCCCGGGACAGACCCGAGCAGTTCTTC.

The CDR3 coding sequence is TGCAGCGTTGCCTACTTACGGGGGTTAAGTGAGCAGTTCTTC. Encoded protein: CSVAYLRGLSEQFF. V gene TRBV29-1 combines with J gene TRBJ2-1; perhaps TRBD2 as D (6 bases). This CDR3 region has 14 residues. Germline values: CDR1 SQVTM, CDR2 ANQGSEA. Deletions cut 4 bases from V and 9 bases from J, with 19 bases between.

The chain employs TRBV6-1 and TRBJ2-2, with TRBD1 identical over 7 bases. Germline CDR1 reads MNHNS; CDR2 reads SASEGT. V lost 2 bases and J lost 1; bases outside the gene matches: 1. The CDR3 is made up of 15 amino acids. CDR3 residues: CASSEPGGNTGELFF. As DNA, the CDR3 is TGTGCCAGCAGTGAACCAGGGGGGAACACCGGGGAGCTGTTTTTT.

The CDR3 here is CASSSPKTGGGNQPQHF. The CDR3 coding sequence is TGTGCCAGCAGCTCCCCCAAAACCGGAGGGGGCAATCAGCCCCAGCATTTT. The V call is TRBV7-3, the J call TRBJ1-5; D may be TRBD1 (5 bases). V was cut by 4 bases and J by 2 bases, with 18 bases left in between. The CDR3 length is 17 residues. Looked up from germline, CDR1 is SGHTA and CDR2 is FQGTGA.

CDR3 sequence: CSASPRQGLLTEAFF. DNA of the CDR3: TGCAGTGCTAGTCCCCGACAGGGCCTCTTGACTGAAGCTTTCTTT. This chain links TRBV20-1 with TRBJ1-1, with 7 bases fitting TRBD1. The V gene's germline CDR1 is DFQATT and CDR2 SNEGSKA (reference sequence). This CDR3 contains 15 residues. V gave up 3 bases and J gave up 5 bases; unmatched junction bases: 12.

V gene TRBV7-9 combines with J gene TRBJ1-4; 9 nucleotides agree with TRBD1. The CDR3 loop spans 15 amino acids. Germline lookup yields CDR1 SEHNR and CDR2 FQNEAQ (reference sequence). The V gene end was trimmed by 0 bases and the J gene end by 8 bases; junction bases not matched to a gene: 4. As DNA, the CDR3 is TGTGCCAGCAGCTTAGCCGGGGGACAGGGCGAAAAACTGTTTTTT. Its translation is CASSLAGGQGEKLFF.

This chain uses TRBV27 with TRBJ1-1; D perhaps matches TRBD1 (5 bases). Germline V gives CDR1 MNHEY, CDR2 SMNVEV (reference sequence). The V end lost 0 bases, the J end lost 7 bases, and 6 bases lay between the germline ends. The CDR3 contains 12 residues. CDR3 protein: CASSLSGVEAFF. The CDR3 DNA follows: TGTGCCAGCAGTTTATCAGGGGTTGAAGCTTTCTTT.